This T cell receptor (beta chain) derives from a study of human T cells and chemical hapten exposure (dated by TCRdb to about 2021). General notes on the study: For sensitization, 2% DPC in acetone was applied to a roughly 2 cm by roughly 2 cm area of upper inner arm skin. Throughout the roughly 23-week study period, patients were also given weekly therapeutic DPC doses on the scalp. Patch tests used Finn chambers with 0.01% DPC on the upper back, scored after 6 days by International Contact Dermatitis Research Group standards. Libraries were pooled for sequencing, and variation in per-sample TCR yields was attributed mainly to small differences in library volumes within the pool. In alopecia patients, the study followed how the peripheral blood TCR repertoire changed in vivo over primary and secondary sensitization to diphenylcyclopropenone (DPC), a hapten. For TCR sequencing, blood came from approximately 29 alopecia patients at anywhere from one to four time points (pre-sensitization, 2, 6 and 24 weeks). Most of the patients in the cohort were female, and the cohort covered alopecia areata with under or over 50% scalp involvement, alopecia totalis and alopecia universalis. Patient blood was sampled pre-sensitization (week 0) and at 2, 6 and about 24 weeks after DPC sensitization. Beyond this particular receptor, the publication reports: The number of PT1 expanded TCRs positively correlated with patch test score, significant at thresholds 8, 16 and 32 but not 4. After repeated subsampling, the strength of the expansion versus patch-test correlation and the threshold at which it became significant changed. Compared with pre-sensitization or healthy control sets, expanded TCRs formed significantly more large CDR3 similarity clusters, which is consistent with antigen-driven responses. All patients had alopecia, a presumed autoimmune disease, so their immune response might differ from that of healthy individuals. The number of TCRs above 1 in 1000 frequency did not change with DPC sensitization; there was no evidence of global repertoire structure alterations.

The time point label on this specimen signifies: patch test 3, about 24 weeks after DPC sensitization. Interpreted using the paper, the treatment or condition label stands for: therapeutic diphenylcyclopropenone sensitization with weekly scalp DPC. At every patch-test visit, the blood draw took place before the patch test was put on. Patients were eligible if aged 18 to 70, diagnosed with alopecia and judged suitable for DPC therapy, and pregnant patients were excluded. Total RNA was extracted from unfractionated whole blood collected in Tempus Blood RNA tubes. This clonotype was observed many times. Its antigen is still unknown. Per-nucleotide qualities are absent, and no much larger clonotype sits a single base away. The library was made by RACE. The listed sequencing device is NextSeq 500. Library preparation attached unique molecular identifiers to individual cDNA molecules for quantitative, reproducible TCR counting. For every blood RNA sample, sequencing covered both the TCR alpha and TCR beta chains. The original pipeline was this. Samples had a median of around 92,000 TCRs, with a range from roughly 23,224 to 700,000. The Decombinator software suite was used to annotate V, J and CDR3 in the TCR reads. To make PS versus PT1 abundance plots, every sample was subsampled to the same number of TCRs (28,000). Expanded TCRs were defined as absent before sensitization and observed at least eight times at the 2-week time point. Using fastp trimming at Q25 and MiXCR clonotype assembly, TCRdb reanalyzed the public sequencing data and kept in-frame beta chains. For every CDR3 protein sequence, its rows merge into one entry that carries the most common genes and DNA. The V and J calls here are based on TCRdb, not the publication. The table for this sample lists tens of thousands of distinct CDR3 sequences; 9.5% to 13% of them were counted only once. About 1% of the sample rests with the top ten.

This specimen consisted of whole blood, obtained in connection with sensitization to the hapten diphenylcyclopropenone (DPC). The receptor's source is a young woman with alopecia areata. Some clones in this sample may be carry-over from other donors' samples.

For the CDR3, the sequence is CASSQSHRGGSPLHF. Here is the DNA: TGCGCCAGCAGCCAGTCGCACAGGGGGGGTTCACCCCTCCACTTT. The sequence links TRBV4-3 to TRBJ1-6, and TRBD1 aligns with 8 junction nucleotides. The CDR3 runs 15 amino acids, cysteine and phenylalanine included. Only the CDR3 part of the read is kept: 45 bases, read in frame from the first base. Sequences LGHNA (CDR1) and YSLEER (CDR2) are obtained from the germline V gene. The junction shows trimming of 3 bases on V and 9 bases on J, and the gene matches do not reach 7 bases of it.